These 5 T cell receptor beta chains were sequenced from one sample in a study of monozygotic twins with inflammatory bowel disease. TCRdb processed the 5' RACE reads again and assigns one entry to each CDR3 protein, with no DNA. The listing contains about 160,000 distinct CDR3 sequences. The material sequenced was blood. These TCRs come from a human donor with ulcerative colitis or Crohn's disease, or a healthy co-twin of an affected twin (not recorded which).

The genes are TRBV7-6 and TRBJ2-2; no DNA is available, so the TRBD1 call from TCRdb remains unchecked. The CDR3 length is 16 residues. CDR1 is SGHVS, CDR2 FNYEAQ, per germline. CDR3 sequence: CASSPRTGIGVGELFF.

The chain uses TRBV5-1 and TRBJ2-1; TCRdb proposes TRBD2, but this gene call is untestable without DNA. Germline V gene data show CDR1 as SGHRS and CDR2 as YFSETQ. This CDR3 spans 20 amino acids. CDR3 residues: CASSSGLAGVQGSSYNEQFF.

The chain employs TRBV4-1 and TRBJ1-1; the D call from TCRdb, TRBD1, cannot be confirmed without DNA. Germline V CDR1 and CDR2: MGHRA, YSYEKL. The CDR3 sequence is 13 residues long. The CDR3 region is CASSQNAGTGRFF.

The V and J genes are TRBV27 and TRBJ2-3; the D call of TRBD1 rests on TCRdb alone, since no DNA is present to check it. Germline lookup yields CDR1 MNHEY and CDR2 SMNVEV (reference sequence). This CDR3 has 16 amino acids. The CDR3 is CASSYLTGAGGDTQYF.

The genes are TRBV5-1 and TRBJ2-6. CDR3 length equals 16 residues. Per the germline V gene, CDR1 is SGHRS and CDR2 is YFSETQ. The CDR3 is CASSLLGRAGANVLTF.